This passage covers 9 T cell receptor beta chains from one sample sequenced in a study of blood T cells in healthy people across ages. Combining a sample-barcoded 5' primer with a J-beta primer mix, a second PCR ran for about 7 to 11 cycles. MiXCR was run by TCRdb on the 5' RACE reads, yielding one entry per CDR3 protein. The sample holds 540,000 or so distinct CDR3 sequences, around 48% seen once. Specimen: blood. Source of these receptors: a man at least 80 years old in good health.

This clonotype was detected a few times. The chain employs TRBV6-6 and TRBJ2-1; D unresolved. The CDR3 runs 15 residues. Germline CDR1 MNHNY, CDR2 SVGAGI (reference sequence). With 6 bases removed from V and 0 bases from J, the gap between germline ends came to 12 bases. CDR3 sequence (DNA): TGTGCCAGCAGCCCCTCCGTTAGCTCCTACAATGAGCAGTTCTTC. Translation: CASSPSVSSYNEQFF.

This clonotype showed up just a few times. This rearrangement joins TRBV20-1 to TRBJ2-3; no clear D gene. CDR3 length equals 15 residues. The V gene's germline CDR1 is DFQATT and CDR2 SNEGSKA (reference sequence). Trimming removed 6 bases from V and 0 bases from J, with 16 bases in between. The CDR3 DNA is TGCAGTGCCCCGCGCCGGGCCTCTAGCACAGATACGCAGTATTTT. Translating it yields CSAPRRASSTDTQYF.

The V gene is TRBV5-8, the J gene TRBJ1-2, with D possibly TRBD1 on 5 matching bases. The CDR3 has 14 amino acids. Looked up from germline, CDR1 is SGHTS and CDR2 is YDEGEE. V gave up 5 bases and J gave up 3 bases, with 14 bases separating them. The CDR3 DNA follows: TGTGCCAGCAGGCCGCGGGGCACGGACTATGGCTACACCTTC. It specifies CASRPRGTDYGYTF.

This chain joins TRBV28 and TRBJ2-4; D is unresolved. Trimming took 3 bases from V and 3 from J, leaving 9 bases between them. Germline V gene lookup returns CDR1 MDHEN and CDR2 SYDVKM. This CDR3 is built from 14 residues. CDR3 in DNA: TGTGCCAGCAGTTTGGGTTCGGTCAAAAACATTCAGTACTTC. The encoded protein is CASSLGSVKNIQYF.

CDR3 DNA: TGCGCCAGCAGCCAAGGCCCTGGGGGGACTAATGAAAAACTGTTTTTT. This sequence encodes CASSQGPGGTNEKLFF. V and J are TRBV4-3 and TRBJ1-4; possible D gene TRBD1, 5 bases. Germline V gene sequence: CDR1 LGHNA, CDR2 YSLEER. This CDR3 has 16 amino acids. V lost 1 base to trimming and J lost 2 bases, with 11 bases between them.

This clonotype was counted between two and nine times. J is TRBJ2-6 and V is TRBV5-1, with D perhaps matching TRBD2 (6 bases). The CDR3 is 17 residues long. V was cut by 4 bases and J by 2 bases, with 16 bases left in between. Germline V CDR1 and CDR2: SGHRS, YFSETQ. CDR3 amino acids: CASSRLGGVAGANVLTF. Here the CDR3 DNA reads TGCGCCAGCAGCAGACTCGGGGGTGTGGCTGGGGCCAACGTCCTGACTTTC.

The DNA of the CDR3 is TGTGCCAGCAGTGTGGTGGAGGGGAGAGCTTTCTTT. The encoded protein is CASSVVEGRAFF. The chain uses TRBV9 and TRBJ1-1; possibly TRBD1 for D (5 bases). The CDR3 sequence is 12 residues long. Germline V gives CDR1 SGDLS, CDR2 YYNGEE. Trimming took off 5 bases at V and 10 bases at J, with 15 bases between the two ends.

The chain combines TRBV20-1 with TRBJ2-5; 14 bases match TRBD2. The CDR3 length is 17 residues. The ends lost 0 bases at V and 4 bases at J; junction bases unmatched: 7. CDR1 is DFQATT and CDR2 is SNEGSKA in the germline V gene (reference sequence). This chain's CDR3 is CSARDGLAGGSGETQYF. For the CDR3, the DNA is TGCAGTGCTAGAGATGGACTAGCGGGGGGCAGTGGAGAGACCCAGTACTTC.

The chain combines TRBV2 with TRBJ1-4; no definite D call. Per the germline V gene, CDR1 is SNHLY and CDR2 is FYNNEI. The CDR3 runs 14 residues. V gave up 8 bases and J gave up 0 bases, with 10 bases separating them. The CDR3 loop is CASRVSPTNEKLFF. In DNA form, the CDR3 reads TGTGCCAGCCGCGTTTCCCCAACTAATGAAAAACTGTTTTTT. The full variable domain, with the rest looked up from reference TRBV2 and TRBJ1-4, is EPEVTQTPSHQVTQMGQEVILRCVPISNHLYFYWYRQILGQKVEFLVSFYNNEISEKSEIFDDQFSVERPDGSNFTLKIRSTKLEDSAMYFCASRVSPTNEKLFFGSGTQLSVL.